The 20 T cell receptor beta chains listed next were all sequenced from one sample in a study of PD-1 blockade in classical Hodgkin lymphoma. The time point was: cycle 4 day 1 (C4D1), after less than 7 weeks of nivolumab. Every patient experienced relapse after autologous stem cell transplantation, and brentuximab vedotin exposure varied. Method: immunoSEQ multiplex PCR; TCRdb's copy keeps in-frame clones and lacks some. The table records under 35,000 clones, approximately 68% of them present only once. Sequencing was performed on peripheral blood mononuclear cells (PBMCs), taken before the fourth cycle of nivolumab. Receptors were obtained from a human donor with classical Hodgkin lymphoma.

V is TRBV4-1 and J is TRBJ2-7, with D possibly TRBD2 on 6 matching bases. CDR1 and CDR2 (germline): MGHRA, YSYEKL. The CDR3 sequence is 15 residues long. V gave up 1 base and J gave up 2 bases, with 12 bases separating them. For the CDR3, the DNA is TGCGCCAGCAGCCAAGTCGCGGGGAGCCCCTACGAGCAGTACTTC. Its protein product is CASSQVAGSPYEQYF.

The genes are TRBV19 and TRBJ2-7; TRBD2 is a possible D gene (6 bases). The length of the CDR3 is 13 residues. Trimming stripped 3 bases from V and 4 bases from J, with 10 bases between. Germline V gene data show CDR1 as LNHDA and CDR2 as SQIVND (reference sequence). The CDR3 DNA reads TGTGCCAGTAGTATCGACGGGACTTACGAGCAGTACTTC. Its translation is CASSIDGTYEQYF. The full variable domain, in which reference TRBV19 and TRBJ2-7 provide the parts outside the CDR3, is DGGITQSPKYLFRKEGQNVTLSCEQNLNHDAMYWYRQDPGQGLRLIYYSQIVNDFQKGDIAEGYSVSREKKESFPLTVTSAQKNPTAFYLCASSIDGTYEQYFGPGTRLTVT.

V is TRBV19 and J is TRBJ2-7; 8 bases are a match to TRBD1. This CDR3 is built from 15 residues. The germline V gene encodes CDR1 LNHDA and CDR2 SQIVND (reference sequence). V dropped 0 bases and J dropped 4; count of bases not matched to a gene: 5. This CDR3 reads CASSIDGTGLYEQYF. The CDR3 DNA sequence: TGTGCCAGTAGTATAGATGGGACAGGACTTTACGAGCAGTACTTC.

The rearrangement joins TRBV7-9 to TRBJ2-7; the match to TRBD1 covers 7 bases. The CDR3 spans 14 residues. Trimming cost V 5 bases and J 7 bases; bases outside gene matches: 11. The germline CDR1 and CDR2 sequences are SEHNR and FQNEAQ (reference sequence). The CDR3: CASSPLDRVEEQYF. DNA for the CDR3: TGTGCCAGCAGCCCCCTCGACAGGGTCGAAGAGCAGTACTTC.

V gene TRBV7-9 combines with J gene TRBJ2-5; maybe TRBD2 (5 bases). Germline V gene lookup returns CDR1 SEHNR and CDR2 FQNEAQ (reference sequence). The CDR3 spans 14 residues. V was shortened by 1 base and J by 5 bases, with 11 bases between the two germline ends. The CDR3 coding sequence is TGTGCCAGCAGCTTAGTTCCGGGAATGGAGACCCAGTACTTC. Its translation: CASSLVPGMETQYF.

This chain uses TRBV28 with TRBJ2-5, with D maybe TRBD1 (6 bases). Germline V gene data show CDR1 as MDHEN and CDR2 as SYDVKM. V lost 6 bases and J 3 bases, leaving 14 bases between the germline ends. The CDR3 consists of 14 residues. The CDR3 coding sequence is TGTGCCAGCAGCACAATACAGGGAGAAGAGACCCAGTACTTC. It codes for CASSTIQGEETQYF.

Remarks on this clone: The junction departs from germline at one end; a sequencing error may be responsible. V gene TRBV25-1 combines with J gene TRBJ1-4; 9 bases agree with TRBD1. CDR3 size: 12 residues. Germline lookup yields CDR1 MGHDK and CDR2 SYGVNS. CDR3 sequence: CASSEFGTGPLF. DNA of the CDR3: TGTGCCAGCAGTGAATTTGGGACAGGGCCCCTTTTT.

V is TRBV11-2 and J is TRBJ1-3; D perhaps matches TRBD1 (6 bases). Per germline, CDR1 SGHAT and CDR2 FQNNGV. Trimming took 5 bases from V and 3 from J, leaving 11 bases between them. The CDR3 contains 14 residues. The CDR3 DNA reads TGTGCCAGCAGCCCCGGACAGCTTGGAAACACCATATATTTT. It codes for CASSPGQLGNTIYF.

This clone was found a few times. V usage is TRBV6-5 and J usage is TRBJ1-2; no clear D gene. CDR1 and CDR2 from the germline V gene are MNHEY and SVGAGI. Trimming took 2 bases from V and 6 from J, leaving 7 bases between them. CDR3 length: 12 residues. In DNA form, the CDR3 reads TGTGCCAGCAGTTACGAGGGAAATGGCTACACCTTC. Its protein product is CASSYEGNGYTF.

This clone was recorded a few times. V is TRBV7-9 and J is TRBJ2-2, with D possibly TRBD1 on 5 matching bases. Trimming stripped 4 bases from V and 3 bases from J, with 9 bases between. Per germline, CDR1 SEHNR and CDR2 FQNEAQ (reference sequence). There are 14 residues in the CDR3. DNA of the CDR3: TGTGCCAGCAGCTCTCAGGGTGACACCGGGGAGCTGTTTTTT. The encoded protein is CASSSQGDTGELFF.

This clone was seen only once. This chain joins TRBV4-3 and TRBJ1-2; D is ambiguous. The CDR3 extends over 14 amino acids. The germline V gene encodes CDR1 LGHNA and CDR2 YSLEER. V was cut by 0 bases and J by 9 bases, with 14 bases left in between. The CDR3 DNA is TGCGCCAGCAGCCAAGACCGGGGTCTAAGGAGCTACACCTTC. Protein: CASSQDRGLRSYTF.

In DNA, the CDR3 is TGTGCCAGCAGCACGACTGGGACAGTCCTGGGACTAGCGGGATCACTGACGCAGTATTTT. Its translation is CASSTTGTVLGLAGSLTQYF. The J gene is TRBJ2-3, the V gene TRBV7-3; TRBD2 agrees at 13 bases. Germline CDR1 reads SGHTA; CDR2 reads FQGTGA. CDR3 length equals 20 residues. Unmatched junction bases numbered 23, after V lost 5 bases and J lost 9 bases.

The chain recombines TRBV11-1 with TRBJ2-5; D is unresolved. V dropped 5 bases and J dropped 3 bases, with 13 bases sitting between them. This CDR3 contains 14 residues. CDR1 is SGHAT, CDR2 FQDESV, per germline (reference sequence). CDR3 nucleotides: TGTGCCAGCAGCCTTTTAGCCAAAGAAGAGACCCAGTACTTC. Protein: CASSLLAKEETQYF.

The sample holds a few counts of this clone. CDR3 amino acids: CASSTNPDEGYTF. The CDR3 DNA follows: TGTGCCAGCAGTACCAATCCCGATGAGGGCTACACCTTC. The chain uses TRBV27 and TRBJ1-2; D remains ambiguous. The CDR3 spans 13 residues. In germline, CDR1 is MNHEY, CDR2 SMNVEV (reference sequence). V lost 5 bases, J lost 8 bases, and 15 bases lay in between.

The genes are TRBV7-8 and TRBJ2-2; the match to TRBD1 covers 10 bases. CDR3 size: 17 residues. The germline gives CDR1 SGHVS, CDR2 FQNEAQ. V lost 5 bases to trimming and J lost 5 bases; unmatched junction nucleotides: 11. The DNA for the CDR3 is TGTGCCAGCAGCGCACCTCCGGGACAGGGGTGGACCGGGGAGCTGTTTTTT. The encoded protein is CASSAPPGQGWTGELFF.

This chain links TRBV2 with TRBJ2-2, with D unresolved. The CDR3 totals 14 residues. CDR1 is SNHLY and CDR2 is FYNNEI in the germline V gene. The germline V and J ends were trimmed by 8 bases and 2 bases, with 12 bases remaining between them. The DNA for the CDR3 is TGTGCCAGCTGGGTACGGGTCAACACCGGGGAGCTGTTTTTT. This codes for CASWVRVNTGELFF.

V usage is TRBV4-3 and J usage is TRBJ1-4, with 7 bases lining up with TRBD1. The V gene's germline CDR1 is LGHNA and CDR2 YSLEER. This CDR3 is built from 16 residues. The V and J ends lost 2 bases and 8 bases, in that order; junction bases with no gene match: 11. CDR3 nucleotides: TGCGCCAGCAGCCAATCTTATTATCAGGGGGGGGAAAAACTGTTTTTT. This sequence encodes CASSQSYYQGGEKLFF.

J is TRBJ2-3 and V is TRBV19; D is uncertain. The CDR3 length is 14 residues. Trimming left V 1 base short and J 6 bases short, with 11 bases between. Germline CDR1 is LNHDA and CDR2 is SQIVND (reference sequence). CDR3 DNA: TGTGCCAGTAGTATAGGCGAAGGATGGGATACGCAGTATTTT. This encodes CASSIGEGWDTQYF.

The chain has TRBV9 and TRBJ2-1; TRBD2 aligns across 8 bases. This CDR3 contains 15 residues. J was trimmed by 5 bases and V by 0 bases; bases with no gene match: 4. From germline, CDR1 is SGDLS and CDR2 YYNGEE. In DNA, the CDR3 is TGTGCCAGCAGCGTAGACGGGAGGGCCGACAATGAGCAGTTCTTC. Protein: CASSVDGRADNEQFF.

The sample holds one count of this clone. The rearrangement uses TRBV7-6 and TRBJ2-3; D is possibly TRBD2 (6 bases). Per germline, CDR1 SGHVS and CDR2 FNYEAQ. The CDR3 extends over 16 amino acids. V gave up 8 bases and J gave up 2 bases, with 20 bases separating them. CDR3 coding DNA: TGTGCCAGCCAGCCATTTGGTAGCGGAAACACAGATACGCAGTATTTT. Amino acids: CASQPFGSGNTDTQYF.